These T cell receptor beta chains were read from a single sample in a study of metastatic and nonmetastatic thyroid tumors. TCRdb ran MiXCR on the PCR reads. The sample lists tens of thousands of clones, 24% occurring once. The source material was blood. These receptors were obtained from a male donor with papillary thyroid cancer or a benign thyroid nodule (not recorded which). Some clones in this sample may be carry-over from other donors' samples. Each CDR3 is given with its conserved first and last residue. A D gene is named only where the DNA matches it firmly. Size values are once, few and many counts, or a class for expanded clones, and some rows have none.

v_call	cdr3_length	j_call	clone_size	d_call	cdr3_aa	cdr3_nt
TRBV5-5	15	TRBJ1-5	-	TRBD1	CASSLGQGQGQPQHF	TGTGCCAGCAGCTTGGGACAGGGGCAAGGTCAGCCCCAGCATTTT
TRBV20-1	14	TRBJ2-1	-	TRBD2	CSARVSGSLNEQFF	TGCAGTGCTAGGGTTAGCGGGAGTTTAAATGAGCAGTTCTTC
TRBV6-1	13	TRBJ2-1	many	-	CASSRVGYNEQFF	TGTGCCAGCAGTCGTGTCGGATACAATGAGCAGTTCTTC
TRBV4-1	13	TRBJ1-1	many	-	CASSQQVTPEAFF	TGCGCCAGCAGCCAACAGGTTACCCCTGAAGCTTTCTTT
TRBV11-2	17	TRBJ2-3	-	TRBD2	CASSSTRPAGGRDTQYF	TGTGCCAGCAGCTCCACTCGACCGGCGGGGGGGCGGGATACGCAGTATTTT
TRBV27	11	TRBJ2-1	few	-	CASSFLDEQFF	TGTGCCAGCAGTTTTTTGGATGAGCAGTTCTTC
TRBV11-2	11	TRBJ2-3	many	-	CASRSGNTQYF	TGTGCCAGCCGCTCCGGGAATACGCAGTATTTT
TRBV6-1	15	TRBJ2-3	many	-	CASSPTRGGRNTQYF	TGTGCCAGCAGTCCTACTAGGGGGGGAAGAAATACGCAGTATTTT
TRBV7-2	15	TRBJ2-3	many	TRBD1	CASSRRQGAADTQYF	TGTGCCAGCAGCAGGCGACAGGGGGCGGCAGATACGCAGTATTTT
TRBV11-1	15	TRBJ2-3	many	TRBD2	CASRHTSGRRDTQYF	TGTGCCAGCAGACATACTAGCGGGAGGAGAGATACGCAGTATTTT
TRBV18	17	TRBJ1-5	many	-	CASSPRPAGDGNQPQHF	TGTGCCAGCTCACCACGGCCGGCGGGGGACGGCAATCAGCCCCAGCATTTT
TRBV11-2	19	TRBJ2-3	-	-	CASSLDLQGIWGSTDTQYF	TGTGCCAGCAGCTTAGATCTGCAGGGGATTTGGGGAAGCACAGATACGCAGTATTTT
TRBV20-1	14	TRBJ2-1	many	-	CSASGTGVGNEQFF	TGCAGTGCGTCAGGGACGGGAGTTGGTAATGAGCAGTTCTTC
TRBV3-1	16	TRBJ2-5	many	TRBD2	CASSLGASGMSETQYF	TGTGCCAGCAGCCTCGGCGCTAGCGGGATGAGTGAGACCCAGTACTTC
TRBV6-1	13	TRBJ1-4	-	-	CASSESEGEKLFF	TGTGCCAGCAGTGAGTCGGAAGGAGAAAAACTGTTTTTT
TRBV6-1	16	TRBJ2-6	few	-	CVSAECRSSGANVLTF	TGTGTCAGCGCGGAGTGCAGGAGCTCTGGGGCCAACGTCCTGACTTTC
TRBV30	13	TRBJ2-2	few	TRBD1	CASKPTGPGELFF	TGTGCCAGCAAACCGACAGGGCCCGGGGAGCTGTTTTTT